Following are 25 T cell receptor beta chains from one sample sequenced in a study of identical twins (dated by TCRdb to the mid-2010s). The library came from 5' RACE. The listed sequencing device is Illumina HiSeq 2000. TCRdb trimmed the raw reads at Q25, called clones with MiXCR and kept productive beta chains. All rows with the same CDR3 protein become a single entry with the most common DNA and genes. The sample includes around 1.7 million distinct CDR3 sequences, with under 35% observed a single time. The ten largest clones add up to about 0.27% of the sample. Sequencing input: cord blood. The receptor set was obtained from a newborn girl in good health.

With respect to this clonotype: A much larger clone is a single base away; this may be a read error. The rearrangement links TRBV24-1 to TRBJ2-1; TRBD1 agrees at 8 bases. CDR1 is KGHDR and CDR2 is SFDVKD in the germline V gene. The CDR3 sequence is 16 residues long. Losses at the gene ends were 3 bases for V and 2 bases for J; bases not matched to a gene: 5. CDR3 DNA: TGTGCCACCAGTGATCCGGACAGGGATGCCTACAATGAGCAGTTCTTC. Translated, it gives CATSDPDRDAYNEQFF.

This chain connects TRBV12-3 or TRBV12-4 to TRBJ2-1; 11 bases map to TRBD2. This CDR3 contains 14 residues. J gave up 8 bases and V 3 bases, and 3 bases lay outside the gene matches. The CDR3 DNA follows: TGTGCCAGCAGTTTTCCGGGACTAGCGGATGAGCAGTTCTTC. Its translation is CASSFPGLADEQFF.

V is TRBV20-1 and J is TRBJ1-1; no clear D. The CDR3 extends over 13 amino acids. V gave up 3 bases and J gave up 1 base, with 9 bases separating them. CDR1 and CDR2 (germline): DFQATT, SNEGSKA (reference sequence). This CDR3 reads CSASIEANTEAFF. CDR3 DNA: TGCAGTGCTAGCATAGAGGCGAACACTGAAGCTTTCTTT.

There are many counts of this clonotype. The chain joins TRBV14 to TRBJ2-4, with D perhaps matching TRBD1 (6 bases). Trimming took off 4 bases at V and 8 bases at J, with 9 bases between the two ends. The germline gives CDR1 SGHDN, CDR2 FVKESK. This CDR3 has 12 residues. The CDR3 bases are TGTGCCAGCAGCCCCGGGACACACATTCAGTACTTC. Amino acid sequence: CASSPGTHIQYF.

V is TRBV9 and J is TRBJ1-1; D gene ambiguous. Germline V lookup: CDR1 SGDLS, CDR2 YYNGEE. This CDR3 spans 9 amino acids. Trimming took off 6 bases at V and 7 bases at J, with 4 bases between the two ends. In DNA, the CDR3 is TGTGCCAGCACAATTGAAGCTTTCTTT. Translated, it gives CASTIEAFF.

This clonotype is a singleton in its sample. This may be a read error, as it is one base from a much larger clone. The chain is built from TRBV6-5 and TRBJ2-5; TRBD1 aligns across 8 bases. The CDR3 has 16 amino acids. Germline assignment: CDR1 MNHEY and CDR2 SVGAGI. With 10 bases clipped from V and 6 bases from J, the junction kept 19 bases outside the gene matches. The CDR3 DNA follows: TGTGCCAACAGCCTCTTCGGGACAGGCTCAGTGAAGACCCAGTACTTC. It is translated as CANSLFGTGSVKTQYF.

V gene TRBV10-3 combines with J gene TRBJ2-7, with TRBD1 matching over 9 bases. After removal of 11 bases from V and 4 bases from J, the junction contained 9 bases not matched to a gene. CDR1 is ENHRY and CDR2 is SYGVKD in the germline V gene. The CDR3 contains 13 residues. The CDR3 reads CAESQGQGYEQYF. DNA for the CDR3: TGTGCCGAATCACAGGGACAGGGTTACGAGCAGTACTTC.

This clonotype was seen a few times. J is TRBJ2-7 and V is TRBV7-9, with 12 bases that match TRBD2. V trimming: 5 bases; J trimming: 0 bases; junction bases outside the gene matches: 11. The V gene's germline CDR1 is SEHNR and CDR2 FQNEAQ (reference sequence). The CDR3 runs to 18 residues. CDR3: CASSGGLAGWGSSYEQYF. The CDR3 DNA sequence: TGTGCCAGCAGCGGAGGACTAGCGGGATGGGGGAGCTCCTACGAGCAGTACTTC.

This clonotype appeared many times. The chain carries TRBV28 and TRBJ2-4, with D possibly being TRBD1 (6 bases). The CDR3 contains 15 residues. CDR1 is MDHEN and CDR2 is SYDVKM in the germline V gene. The germline V and J ends were trimmed by 6 bases and 3 bases, with 15 bases remaining between them. CDR3 sequence reads: CASSPRGYDKNIQYF. In DNA, the CDR3 is TGTGCCAGCAGCCCAAGGGGGTACGACAAAAACATTCAGTACTTC.

This clonotype appeared a few times. The V call is TRBV12-3 or TRBV12-4, the J call TRBJ1-1; a possible D gene is TRBD1 (6 bases). The CDR3 is 13 amino acids. V lost 3 bases, J lost 4 bases, and 9 bases lay in between. This CDR3 is CASSLDSLTEAFF. The CDR3 region has the DNA TGTGCCAGCAGTTTGGACAGTCTCACTGAAGCTTTCTTT.

CDR3 in amino acids: CAINPSGGRNQETQYF. Here the CDR3 DNA reads TGTGCCATCAATCCTAGCGGGGGGCGGAACCAAGAGACCCAGTACTTC. V usage is TRBV10-3 and J usage is TRBJ2-5, with 11 positions matching TRBD2. Germline CDR1 and CDR2: ENHRY and SYGVKD. V gave up 7 bases and J gave up 0 bases; unmatched junction bases: 7. This CDR3 has 16 residues.

The genes are TRBV28 and TRBJ2-1, with TRBD1 matching 8 bases. Germline V gene lookup returns CDR1 MDHEN and CDR2 SYDVKM. There are 16 residues in the CDR3. Unmatched junction bases numbered 5, after V lost 4 bases and J lost 0 bases. In DNA form, the CDR3 reads TGTGCCAGCAGTTCCACCACAGGGGGCTCCTACAATGAGCAGTTCTTC. Protein sequence: CASSSTTGGSYNEQFF.

The chain carries TRBV2 and TRBJ2-3; D might be TRBD1 or TRBD2, each matching 5 bases. The V gene's germline CDR1 is SNHLY and CDR2 FYNNEI. The CDR3 loop spans 14 amino acids. V was pared by 5 bases and J by 3 bases, with 12 bases between. The CDR3: CASSYWGRTDTQYF. The CDR3 nucleotides are TGTGCCAGCAGTTATTGGGGGAGAACAGATACGCAGTATTTT.

The V gene is TRBV29-1, the J gene TRBJ1-2, with 8 bases aligning to TRBD1. Per germline, CDR1 SQVTM and CDR2 ANQGSEA. J was trimmed by 3 bases and V by 7 bases; bases with no gene match: 10. This CDR3 is 14 amino acids long. The CDR3 here is CSAPKPGGDYGYTF. CDR3 sequence (DNA): TGCAGCGCCCCAAAGCCAGGGGGCGACTATGGCTACACCTTC. The variable domain in full, completed from reference TRBV29-1 and TRBJ1-2, reads SAVISQKPSRDICQRGTSLTIQCQVDSQVTMMFWYRQQPGQSLTLIATANQGSEATYESGFVIDKFPISRPNLTFSTLTVSNMSPEDSSIYLCSAPKPGGDYGYTFGSGTRLTVV.

This chain joins TRBV19 and TRBJ2-5, with 9 bases identical to TRBD1. The last part of the DNA fits TRBJ2-7 better; the J call may be wrong. The CDR3 is made up of 15 amino acids. CDR1 and CDR2 from the germline V gene are LNHDA and SQIVND (reference sequence). The CDR3 coding sequence is TGTGCCAGTAGTATTTCGACAGGGGGGAACTACGAGCAGTACTTC. It yields the protein CASSISTGGNYEQYF.

This clonotype was observed a handful of times. The chain couples TRBV3-1 to TRBJ2-5, with unresolved D. V shed 0 bases and J shed 7 bases, with 6 bases lying between them. The CDR3 covers 12 residues. Germline V gives CDR1 LGHDT, CDR2 YNNKEL (reference sequence). Here the CDR3 DNA reads TGTGCCAGCAGCCAAGATACCCGGACCCAGTACTTC. Amino acids: CASSQDTRTQYF.

This chain joins TRBV7-2 and TRBJ2-1, with D unresolved. Germline V lookup: CDR1 SGHTA, CDR2 FQGNSA. V lost 5 bases, J lost 0 bases, and 8 bases lay in between. The CDR3 covers 14 residues. CDR3 DNA sequence: TGTGCCAGCAGCCGCTACAGCTCCTACAATGAGCAGTTCTTC. Residues: CASSRYSSYNEQFF.

This clonotype was seen more than once but under ten times. The chain employs TRBV6-2 or TRBV6-3 and TRBJ2-7, with D possibly TRBD1 on 6 matching bases. This CDR3 comprises 15 residues. Germline CDR1 and CDR2: MNHEY and SVGEGT. V shed 3 bases and J shed 6 bases, with 18 bases lying between them. This CDR3 reads CASSYQGPAMAEQYF. The CDR3 region has the DNA TGTGCCAGCAGTTATCAGGGGCCAGCCATGGCCGAGCAGTACTTC.

This clonotype was seen more than once but under ten times. This rearrangement joins TRBV5-4 to TRBJ2-1, with D possibly TRBD2 on 5 matching bases. The CDR3 is made up of 13 amino acids. Germline V CDR1 and CDR2: SGHNT, YYREEE (reference sequence). Trimming removed 3 bases at V and 9 bases at J, with 13 bases between. CDR3 DNA sequence: TGTGCCAGCAGCTCCACTAGTTTGAGTGAGCAGTTCTTC. Protein product: CASSSTSLSEQFF.

This clonotype was seen a handful of times. The V call is TRBV5-8, the J call TRBJ1-2, with a possible D match to TRBD1 (5 bases). Germline CDR1 is SGHTS and CDR2 is YDEGEE. Trimming removed 6 bases from V and 1 base from J, with 13 bases in between. CDR3 length: 14 residues. CDR3 sequence (DNA): TGTGCCAGCATACCAGACAGTTTTAACTATGGCTACACCTTC. Protein: CASIPDSFNYGYTF.

The V and J genes are TRBV5-1 and TRBJ1-1; D is unresolved. V lost 3 bases, J lost 0 bases, and 12 bases lay in between. The CDR3 spans 15 residues. Germline CDR1 is SGHRS and CDR2 is YFSETQ. CDR3 DNA sequence: TGCGCCAGCAGCTCGACGGCCGGAGTGAACACTGAAGCTTTCTTT. Translated, it gives CASSSTAGVNTEAFF. The full variable domain, with the rest looked up from reference TRBV5-1 and TRBJ1-1, is KAGVTQTPRYLIKTRGQQVTLSCSPISGHRSVSWYQQTPGQGLQFLFEYFSETQRNKGNFPGRFSGRQFSNSRSEMNVSTLELGDSALYLCASSSTAGVNTEAFFGQGTRLTVV.

V gene TRBV3-1 combines with J gene TRBJ2-3; 7 bases fit TRBD1. CDR3 length equals 15 residues. CDR1 and CDR2 from the germline V gene are LGHDT and YNNKEL (reference sequence). The ends lost 1 base at V and 4 bases at J; junction bases unmatched: 5. The DNA of the CDR3 is TGTGCCAGCAGCCAAGTAGGGGGCGCAGCAGATACGCAGTATTTT. Translation: CASSQVGGAADTQYF.

The gene calls are TRBV20-1 and TRBJ2-1, with 13 bases lining up with TRBD2. The tail of the sequence fits TRBJ2-7 better, so the J call may be wrong. This CDR3 is 17 amino acids long. Per the germline V gene, CDR1 is DFQATT and CDR2 is SNEGSKA (reference sequence). The CDR3 DNA reads TGCAGTGCAAGGACTAGCGGGGGAGGCTTCTCCTGCAATGAGCAGTACTTC. It specifies CSARTSGGGFSCNEQYF.

This clonotype occurred a few times. The rearrangement uses TRBV20-1 and TRBJ1-4, with 10 bases that match TRBD1. Germline V lookup: CDR1 DFQATT, CDR2 SNEGSKA (reference sequence). The CDR3 totals 14 residues. Trimming took 3 bases from V and 3 from J; bases not matched to a gene: 1. This CDR3 is CSARDRGSNEKLFF. As DNA, the CDR3 is TGCAGTGCTAGGGACAGGGGGTCTAATGAAAAACTGTTTTTT.

This clonotype was observed a handful of times. The chain couples TRBV7-2 to TRBJ2-4, with unresolved D. V lost 4 bases to trimming and J lost 4 bases, with 11 bases between them. Germline lookup yields CDR1 SGHTA and CDR2 FQGNSA. This CDR3 comprises 14 residues. The CDR3 sequence: CASSSRAKKNIQYF. In DNA, the CDR3 is TGTGCCAGCAGCTCCCGGGCCAAAAAAAACATTCAGTACTTC. The full variable domain, in which reference TRBV7-2 and TRBJ2-4 provide the parts outside the CDR3, is GAGVSQSPSNKVTEKGKDVELRCDPISGHTALYWYRQSLGQGLEFLIYFQGNSAPDKSGLPSDRFSAERTGGSVSTLTIQRTQQEDSAVYLCASSSRAKKNIQYFGAGTRLSVL.